This TCR beta chain stems from a study of patients and donors after allogeneic stem cell transplantation. Germline-derived CDR1 and CDR2 are MGHRA and YSYEKL. Trimming left V 6 bases short and J 3 bases short, with 11 bases between. The CDR3 contains 14 residues. TCRdb fed the RT-PCR reads into MiXCR, producing one record per CDR3 protein. The data show approximately 220,000 distinct CDR3 sequences, less than 50% seen once. The J gene is TRBJ2-2, the V gene TRBV4-1; D gene ambiguous. The source material was blood, either unsorted or a sorted T cell fraction (not recorded which). This clonotype was sampled from a human donor who was either an allogeneic HSCT recipient or a stem cell or donor lymphocyte infusion donor (not recorded which). It is not recorded whose cells these are; they may come from a transplant donor. The CDR3 sequence: CASSRAKHTGELFF. The DNA of the CDR3 is TGCGCCAGCAGTCGGGCCAAGCACACCGGGGAGCTGTTTTTT.